In this sample, the clone carrying this T cell receptor (beta chain) turned up a few times. This record belongs to a study of human T cells and chemical hapten exposure. MiXCR was run by TCRdb on the RACE reads, yielding one entry per CDR3 protein. There are approximately 84,000 distinct CDR3 sequences in the sample; 10% to 13% occur only once, and 2% to 2.5% lies in the top ten. The CDR3 spans 14 residues. Trimming took off 0 bases at V and 3 bases at J, with 9 bases between the two ends. The germline CDR1 and CDR2 sequences are SGHTA and FQGTGA. Time point reported: patch test 2, 6 weeks after DPC sensitization. The sample's treatment: therapeutic diphenylcyclopropenone sensitization with weekly scalp DPC.

V gene TRBV7-3 combines with J gene TRBJ2-7, with a weak D call TRBD2 (5 bases). This TCR was sampled from a woman younger than 45 with alopecia areata. Some clones in this sample may be carry-over from other donors' samples. The starting material was whole blood, obtained in connection with sensitization to the hapten diphenylcyclopropenone (DPC). CDR3 DNA: TGTGCCAGCAGCTTAACGGCCGGGAACTACGAGCAGTACTTC. This sequence encodes CASSLTAGNYEQYF.